These 18 T cell receptor beta chains were all obtained from the same sample, sequenced in a study of identical twins. Each CDR3 protein is one row after TCRdb ran MiXCR on the 5' RACE reads. The sample records around 490,000 distinct CDR3 sequences, roughly an eighth being singletons. The sample also formed part of further work on yellow fever vaccine responses in identical twins.

Sequencing was performed on CD4+ T cells sorted from blood. The receptors here all came from a woman aged 18-29 years in good health.

In its sample, this clonotype was seen many times. The genes are TRBV7-2 and TRBJ1-6; perhaps TRBD1 as D (5 bases). The CDR3 contains 16 residues. Looked up from germline, CDR1 is SGHTA and CDR2 is FQGNSA. Deletions cut 6 bases from V and 5 bases from J, with 17 bases between. CDR3 sequence: CASSQLGADNNSPLHF. DNA of the CDR3: TGTGCCAGCAGTCAATTAGGGGCGGACAATAATTCACCCCTCCACTTT.

The chain couples TRBV28 to TRBJ2-2; TRBD1 might be the D (5 bases). This CDR3 contains 15 residues. Germline CDR1 is MDHEN and CDR2 is SYDVKM. The V gene lost 7 bases and the J gene lost 1 base, with 13 bases spanning the gap. CDR3 residues: CASIETTENTGELFF. CDR3 coding DNA: TGTGCCAGCATCGAGACGACAGAGAACACCGGGGAGCTGTTTTTT.

This clonotype has a count of ten or more. The rearrangement links TRBV29-1 to TRBJ2-3; D may be TRBD1 (5 bases). The V end lost 6 bases, the J end lost 5 bases, and 15 bases lay between the germline ends. This CDR3 comprises 13 residues. CDR1 and CDR2 from the germline V gene are SQVTM and ANQGSEA. The CDR3 coding sequence is TGCAGCGTCGACAGAGATAAGGGAGATACGCAGTATTTT. Protein sequence: CSVDRDKGDTQYF.

This clonotype has ten or more counts. V usage is TRBV21-1 and J usage is TRBJ2-7; TRBD1, as called in the table, went unchecked against the DNA. TRBV21-1 is described as a pseudogene. The CDR3 loop spans 13 amino acids. The DNA of the CDR3 is TGTGCCAGCAGCAAAAAGGGCGAGTACGAGCAGTACTTC. This translates into CASSKKGEYEQYF.

This clonotype was counted only a few times. The genes are TRBV20-1 and TRBJ2-7; 12 bases fit TRBD2. The V gene end was trimmed by 1 base and the J gene end by 4 bases; junction bases not matched to a gene: 8. CDR1 is DFQATT, CDR2 SNEGSKA, per germline (reference sequence). The CDR3 has 16 residues. CDR3 coding DNA: TGCAGTGCTAGAGGCTTTCTAGCGGGAGGGCGATACGAGCAGTACTTC. Encoded protein: CSARGFLAGGRYEQYF.

This clonotype came up a few times. The genes are TRBV6-1 and TRBJ2-3; TRBD2 aligns across 7 bases. The germline CDR1 and CDR2 sequences are MNHNS and SASEGT. V shed 5 bases, J shed 2 bases, and the junction held 13 bases outside the gene matches. This CDR3 is built from 17 residues. DNA for the CDR3: TGTGCCAGCAGTCCCGGCTCTTTGGGGGGGTCCACAGATACGCAGTATTTT. Protein product: CASSPGSLGGSTDTQYF.

V and J are TRBV27 and TRBJ1-6; 7 positions match TRBD1. Germline-derived CDR1 and CDR2 are MNHEY and SMNVEV (reference sequence). The CDR3 runs to 15 residues. V was clipped by 6 bases and J by 6 bases; unmatched bases: 8. The CDR3 loop is CASSYSGTVNSPLHF. As DNA, the CDR3 is TGTGCCAGCAGCTATTCCGGGACAGTTAATTCACCCCTCCACTTT.

V usage is TRBV6-2 or TRBV6-3 and J usage is TRBJ2-1; D gene uncertain. Germline loops: CDR1 MNHEY, CDR2 SVGEGT. Trimming left V 0 bases short and J 0 bases short, with 6 bases between. This CDR3 spans 15 amino acids. CDR3 nucleotide sequence: TGTGCCAGCAGTTACTCTCCGGTCTCCTACAATGAGCAGTTCTTC. Residues: CASSYSPVSYNEQFF.

The sample holds a few counts of this clonotype. The chain carries TRBV20-1 and TRBJ2-7; TRBD1 matches at 9 bases. V lost 1 base to trimming and J lost 3 bases; unmatched junction nucleotides: 16. Per germline, CDR1 DFQATT and CDR2 SNEGSKA (reference sequence). The CDR3 runs 18 residues. The CDR3 loop reads CSARGVLKPGQGYYEQYF. The CDR3 bases are TGCAGTGCTAGAGGGGTCCTAAAGCCGGGACAGGGATACTACGAGCAGTACTTC.

In this sample, this clonotype turned up a few times. The chain joins TRBV15 to TRBJ2-1; D not certain. The ends were cut back, 0 bases at V and 8 bases at J, with 5 bases in the middle. CDR1 LNHNV and CDR2 YYDKDF come from the germline V gene (reference sequence). The CDR3 extends over 12 amino acids. The CDR3 sequence is CATSRDYYEQFF. In DNA, the CDR3 is TGTGCCACCAGCAGAGATTACTATGAGCAGTTCTTC.

This clonotype was observed a few times. This chain uses TRBV15 with TRBJ2-7; D possibly corresponds to TRBD1 (5 bases). The CDR3 sequence is 15 residues long. Germline V gives CDR1 LNHNV, CDR2 YYDKDF (reference sequence). V lost 0 bases, J lost 2 bases, and 11 bases lay in between. CDR3 nucleotide sequence: TGTGCCACCAGCAGAGATCGGCAGGGCGCCTACGAGCAGTACTTC. As protein: CATSRDRQGAYEQYF. Variable domain in full (rest from reference TRBV15 and TRBJ2-7): DAMVIQNPRYQVTQFGKPVTLSCSQTLNHNVMYWYQQKSSQAPKLLFHYYDKDFNNEADTPDNFQSRRPNTSFCFLDIRSPGLGDTAMYLCATSRDRQGAYEQYFGPGTRLTVT.

This clonotype occurred many times. The chain couples TRBV20-1 to TRBJ2-2; 9 bases are a match to TRBD2. There are 15 residues in the CDR3. The V gene's germline CDR1 is DFQATT and CDR2 SNEGSKA (reference sequence). The trim removed 0 bases at V and 10 bases at J, leaving 9 bases unmatched. The CDR3 protein is CSARDSGREGPELFF. The CDR3 DNA reads as TGCAGTGCTAGAGATTCCGGGCGGGAGGGTCCGGAGCTGTTTTTT.

This clonotype appeared a few times. CDR3 residues: CSVEIGGLATYNEQFF. CDR3 nucleotides: TGCAGCGTTGAAATAGGCGGACTAGCAACCTACAATGAGCAGTTCTTC. This chain links TRBV29-1 with TRBJ2-1; the match to TRBD2 covers 8 bases. This CDR3 is 16 amino acids long. Looked up from germline, CDR1 is SQVTM and CDR2 is ANQGSEA. V shed 2 bases, J shed 2 bases, and the junction held 8 bases outside the gene matches.

The chain joins TRBV5-1 to TRBJ2-7; D remains unclear. The germline V gene has CDR1 SGHRS and CDR2 YFSETQ. The CDR3 totals 15 residues. With 0 bases removed from V and 3 bases from J, the gap between germline ends came to 13 bases. In DNA, the CDR3 is TGCGCCAGCAGCTTGGGAGCTTTTGGGGTCTACGAGCAGTACTTC. It specifies CASSLGAFGVYEQYF.

V usage is TRBV5-1 and J usage is TRBJ2-7; maybe TRBD1 (6 bases). Germline CDR1 is SGHRS and CDR2 is YFSETQ. This CDR3 is 17 amino acids long. Trimming removed 0 bases at V and 2 bases at J, with 18 bases between. The CDR3 sequence: CASSLGPRGATTYEQYF. CDR3 nucleotide sequence: TGCGCCAGCAGCTTGGGGCCCAGGGGAGCAACAACCTACGAGCAGTACTTC. Variable domain in full (rest from reference TRBV5-1 and TRBJ2-7): KAGVTQTPRYLIKTRGQQVTLSCSPISGHRSVSWYQQTPGQGLQFLFEYFSETQRNKGNFPGRFSGRQFSNSRSEMNVSTLELGDSALYLCASSLGPRGATTYEQYFGPGTRLTVT.

This chain uses TRBV18 with TRBJ2-7, with D perhaps matching TRBD1 (6 bases). V was shortened by 3 bases and J by 6 bases, with 9 bases between the two germline ends. The CDR3 covers 12 residues. Germline V gene sequence: CDR1 KGHSH, CDR2 LQKENI. CDR3 DNA: TGTGCCAGCTCACCGGCAGGGGTCGAGCAGTACTTC. It encodes CASSPAGVEQYF. The full variable domain, its missing parts supplied by reference TRBV18 and TRBJ2-7, is NAGVMQNPRHLVRRRGQEARLRCSPMKGHSHVYWYRQLPEEGLKFMVYLQKENIIDESGMPKERFSAEFPKEGPSILRIQQVVRGDSAAYFCASSPAGVEQYFGPGTRLTVT.

This clonotype showed up many times. The CDR3 region is CASSFTGIGELFF. CDR3 sequence (DNA): TGTGCCAGCAGCTTTACAGGGATCGGGGAGCTGTTTTTT. The V gene is TRBV5-6, the J gene TRBJ2-2; perhaps TRBD1 as D (6 bases). The germline V and J ends were trimmed by 2 bases and 7 bases, with 9 bases remaining between them. The CDR3 loop spans 13 amino acids. CDR1 is SGHDT, CDR2 YYEEEE, per germline. Variable domain in full (rest from reference TRBV5-6 and TRBJ2-2): DAGVTQSPTHLIKTRGQQVTLRCSPKSGHDTVSWYQQALGQGPQFIFQYYEEEERQRGNFPDRFSGHQFPNYSSELNVNALLLGDSALYLCASSFTGIGELFFGEGSRLTVL.

In the case of this clonotype: A much bigger clone sits one base away, suggesting this may be a read error. J is TRBJ2-7 and V is TRBV5-5, with D tentatively TRBD2 (5 bases). This CDR3 has 13 amino acids. The V end was cut by 7 bases, the J end by 3 bases, with 14 bases between. Germline lookup yields CDR1 SGHKS and CDR2 YYEKEE (reference sequence). CDR3 loop: CASGLFGVYEQYF. CDR3 DNA: TGTGCCAGCGGCCTGTTCGGGGTCTACGAGCAGTACTTC.